Sequencing of this T cell receptor beta chain was carried out in a study of T cell responses to AZD1222 COVID-19 vaccine. Overall study findings and caveats: All repertoire sampling was performed exclusively after the peak T cell response.

Details on this clone: No antigen is known for it.

Per germline, CDR1 SGHRS and CDR2 YFSETQ. The trim removed 0 bases at V and 4 bases at J, leaving 14 bases unmatched. There are 18 residues in the CDR3. Method: immunoSEQ multiplex PCR; TCRdb's copy keeps in-frame clones and lacks some. The data hold 95,000 to 150,000 clones, with roughly nine tenths observed a single time. This TCR came from an adult in good health. The source material was peripheral blood, sampled on day 0 of AZD1222 vaccination. V and J are TRBV5-1 and TRBJ1-2; 8 nucleotides agree with TRBD1. In DNA, the CDR3 is TGCGCCAGCAGCTTGGCGACAGGGGAGGAGAGGAGAGTCTATGGCTACACCTTC. It yields the protein CASSLATGEERRVYGYTF. Together with reference TRBV5-1 and TRBJ1-2, the CDR3 gives the full variable domain: KAGVTQTPRYLIKTRGQQVTLSCSPISGHRSVSWYQQTPGQGLQFLFEYFSETQRNKGNFPGRFSGRQFSNSRSEMNVSTLELGDSALYLCASSLATGEERRVYGYTFGSGTRLTVV.